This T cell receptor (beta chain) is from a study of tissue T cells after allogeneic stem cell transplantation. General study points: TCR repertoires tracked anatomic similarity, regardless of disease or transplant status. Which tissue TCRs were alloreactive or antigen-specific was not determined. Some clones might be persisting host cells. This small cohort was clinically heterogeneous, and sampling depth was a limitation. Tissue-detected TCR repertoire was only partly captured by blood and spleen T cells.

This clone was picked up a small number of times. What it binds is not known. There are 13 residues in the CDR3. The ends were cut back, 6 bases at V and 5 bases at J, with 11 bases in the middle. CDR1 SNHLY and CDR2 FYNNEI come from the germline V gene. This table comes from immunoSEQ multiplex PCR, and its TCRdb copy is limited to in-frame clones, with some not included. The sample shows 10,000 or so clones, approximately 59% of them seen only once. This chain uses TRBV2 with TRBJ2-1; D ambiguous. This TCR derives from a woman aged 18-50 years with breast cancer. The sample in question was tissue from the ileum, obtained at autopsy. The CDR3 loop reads CASRAGPDNEQFF. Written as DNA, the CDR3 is TGTGCCAGCAGAGCTGGACCAGACAATGAGCAGTTCTTC.